The clone carrying this T cell receptor (beta chain) showed up just a few times. TCRdb re-analysed the 5' RACE reads in MiXCR, keeping a single row per CDR3 protein. The sample records 250,000 to 300,000 distinct CDR3 sequences, roughly 10% being singletons. The sample is drawn from a study of identical twins. This same sample was also part of a study on yellow fever vaccine responses in identical twins.

Source material: CD8+ T cells sorted from blood. The clonotype was recovered from a woman aged 18-29 years in good health.

In DNA, the CDR3 is TGTGCCAGCAGCCAAAGTGCCGGGACAGGGCGAGAGCAGTACTTC. As protein: CASSQSAGTGREQYF. The chain carries TRBV4-2 and TRBJ2-7, with 9 bases matching TRBD1. This CDR3 contains 15 residues. V lost 2 bases, J lost 7 bases, and 9 bases stayed unmatched. Germline V gene lookup returns CDR1 LGHNA and CDR2 YNFKEQ.